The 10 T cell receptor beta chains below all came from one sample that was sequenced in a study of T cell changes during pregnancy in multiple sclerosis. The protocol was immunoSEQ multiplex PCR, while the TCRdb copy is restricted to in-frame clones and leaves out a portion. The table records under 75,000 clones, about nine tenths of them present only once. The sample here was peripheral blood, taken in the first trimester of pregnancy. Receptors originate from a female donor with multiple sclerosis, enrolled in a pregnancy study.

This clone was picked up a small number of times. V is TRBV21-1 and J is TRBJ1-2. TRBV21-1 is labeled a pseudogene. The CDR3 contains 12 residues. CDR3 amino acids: CASARVAYGYTF. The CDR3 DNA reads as TGTGCCAGCGCGAGGGTTGCCTATGGCTACACCTTC.

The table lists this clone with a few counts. The CDR3 DNA reads as TGTGCCAGCAGCCAGTTCGGGACTAGCGGGGCCTACGAGCAGTACTTC. Translated: CASSQFGTSGAYEQYF. The rearrangement joins TRBV7-6 to TRBJ2-7, with 13 bases aligning to TRBD2. J gave up 2 bases and V 5 bases, and 6 bases lay outside the gene matches. Germline lookup yields CDR1 SGHVS and CDR2 FNYEAQ. This CDR3 is built from 16 residues.

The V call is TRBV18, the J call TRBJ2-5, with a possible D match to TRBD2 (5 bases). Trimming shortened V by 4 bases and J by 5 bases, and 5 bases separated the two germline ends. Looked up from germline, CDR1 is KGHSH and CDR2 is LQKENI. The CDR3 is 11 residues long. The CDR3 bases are TGTGCCAGCTCACGGGAGGAGACCCAGTACTTC. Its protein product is CASSREETQYF.

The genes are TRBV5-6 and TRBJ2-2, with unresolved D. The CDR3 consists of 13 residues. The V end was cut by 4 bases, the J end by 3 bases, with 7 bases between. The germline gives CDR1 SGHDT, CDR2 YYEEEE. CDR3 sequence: CASSPLDTGELFF. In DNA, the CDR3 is TGTGCCAGCAGCCCCCTCGACACCGGGGAGCTGTTTTTT.

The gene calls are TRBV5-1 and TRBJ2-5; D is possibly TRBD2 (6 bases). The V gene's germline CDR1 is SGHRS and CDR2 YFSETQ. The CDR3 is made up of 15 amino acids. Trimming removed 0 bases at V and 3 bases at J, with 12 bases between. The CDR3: CASSLGGGTEETQYF. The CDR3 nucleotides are TGCGCCAGCAGCTTGGGAGGCGGGACTGAAGAGACCCAGTACTTC.

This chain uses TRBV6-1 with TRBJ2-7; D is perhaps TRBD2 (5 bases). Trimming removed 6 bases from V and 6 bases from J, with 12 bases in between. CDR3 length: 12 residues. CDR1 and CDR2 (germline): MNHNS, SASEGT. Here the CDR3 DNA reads TGTGCCAGCAGGCCCCCAGGAGGCGAGCAGTACTTC. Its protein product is CASRPPGGEQYF.

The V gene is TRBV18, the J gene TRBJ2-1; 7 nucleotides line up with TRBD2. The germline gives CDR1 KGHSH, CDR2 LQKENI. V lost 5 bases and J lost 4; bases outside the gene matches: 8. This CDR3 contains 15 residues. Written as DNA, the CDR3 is TGTGCCAGCTCAGTCAGCGGGAAGGGTTACAATGAGCAGTTCTTC. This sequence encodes CASSVSGKGYNEQFF.

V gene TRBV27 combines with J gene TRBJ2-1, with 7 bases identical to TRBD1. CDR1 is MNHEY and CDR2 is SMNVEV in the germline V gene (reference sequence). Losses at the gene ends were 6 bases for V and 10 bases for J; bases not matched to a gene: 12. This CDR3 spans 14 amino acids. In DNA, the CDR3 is TGTGCCAGCAGGACAGGGCCCTCGGTGGGAGAGCAGTTCTTC. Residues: CASRTGPSVGEQFF.

Written as DNA, the CDR3 is TGTGCCAGTAGTGTTACAGGGGTTTACGAAAAACTGTTTTTT. Protein sequence: CASSVTGVYEKLFF. This chain connects TRBV19 to TRBJ1-4; 7 bases map to TRBD1. The CDR3 runs 14 residues. Germline assignment: CDR1 LNHDA and CDR2 SQIVND (reference sequence). With 5 bases clipped from V and 8 bases from J, the junction kept 8 bases outside the gene matches.

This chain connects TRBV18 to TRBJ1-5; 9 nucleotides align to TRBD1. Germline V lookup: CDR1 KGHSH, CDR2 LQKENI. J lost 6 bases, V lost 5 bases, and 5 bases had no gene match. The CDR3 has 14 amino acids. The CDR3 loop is CASSEDRGGQPQHF. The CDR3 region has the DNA TGTGCCAGCTCAGAGGACAGGGGCGGTCAGCCCCAGCATTTT.